This passage covers 17 T cell receptor beta chains from one sample sequenced in a study of long-term antiretroviral therapy in people with HIV. They ran version v3.0 of the immunoSEQ assay at survey level. Measured with immunoSEQ multiplex PCR; TCRdb has only the in-frame clones, and not every one. The sample contains 20,000 to 25,000 clones, 87% of which appear only once. Sequences were derived from unsorted PBMCs, sampled 2.6 years after starting antiretroviral therapy. Receptor source: a woman between 50 and 59 years old with HIV.

The chain couples TRBV27 to TRBJ2-1; D is possibly TRBD1 (5 bases). Germline loops: CDR1 MNHEY, CDR2 SMNVEV (reference sequence). The CDR3 runs to 12 residues. V lost 3 bases to trimming and J lost 9 bases, with 9 bases between them. CDR3 loop: CASSFTTGEQFF. The CDR3 DNA reads TGTGCCAGCAGTTTCACTACAGGTGAGCAGTTCTTC.

V is TRBV28 and J is TRBJ2-1; 7 nucleotides align to TRBD2. Losses at the gene ends were 5 bases for V and 8 bases for J; bases not matched to a gene: 15. This CDR3 has 16 residues. The germline gives CDR1 MDHEN, CDR2 SYDVKM. In DNA, the CDR3 is TGTGCCAGCAGTACCATGCGCGGGAGCGGATTCGATGAGCAGTTCTTC. The encoded protein is CASSTMRGSGFDEQFF.

The chain is built from TRBV7-9 and TRBJ2-2, with TRBD2 identical over 9 bases. CDR1 and CDR2 from the germline V gene are SEHNR and FQNEAQ (reference sequence). V shed 5 bases and J 5 bases; nucleotides not matched to a gene: 15. There are 18 residues in the CDR3. CDR3 region: CASSPRYSSGSGTGELFF. CDR3 DNA sequence: TGTGCCAGCAGCCCACGATACAGTAGCGGGAGTGGTACCGGGGAGCTGTTTTTT.

This clone was detected once. This chain uses TRBV18 with TRBJ1-1; D is ambiguous. Germline CDR1 KGHSH, CDR2 LQKENI. V lost 3 bases and J lost 1, with 6 bases in between. The CDR3 has 13 amino acids. The chain's CDR3 is CASSPRTNTEAFF. For the CDR3, the DNA is TGTGCCAGCTCACCCAGAACGAACACTGAAGCTTTCTTT. Drawing the rest from reference TRBV18 and TRBJ1-1, the complete variable domain is NAGVMQNPRHLVRRRGQEARLRCSPMKGHSHVYWYRQLPEEGLKFMVYLQKENIIDESGMPKERFSAEFPKEGPSILRIQQVVRGDSAAYFCASSPRTNTEAFFGQGTRLTVV.

The V and J genes are TRBV6-5 and TRBJ1-5; D may be TRBD1 (6 bases). Trimming took 6 bases from V and 9 from J, leaving 18 bases between them. This CDR3 region has 14 residues. Germline CDR1 and CDR2: MNHEY and SVGAGI. The CDR3 coding sequence is TGTGCCAGCAGATTGGGGGCAGGGGCGACGCCCCAGCATTTT. This codes for CASRLGAGATPQHF.

The V call is TRBV7-9, the J call TRBJ1-5; the D is unclear. With 3 bases removed from V and 0 bases from J, the gap between germline ends came to 3 bases. There are 13 residues in the CDR3. Germline assignment: CDR1 SEHNR and CDR2 FQNEAQ (reference sequence). The CDR3 DNA sequence: TGTGCCAGCAGCTTGAATAGCAATCAGCCCCAGCATTTT. Translation: CASSLNSNQPQHF.

The rearrangement uses TRBV4-2 and TRBJ2-6; tentatively, D is TRBD1 (6 bases). With 5 bases removed from V and 1 base from J, the gap between germline ends came to 15 bases. Germline CDR1 LGHNA, CDR2 YNFKEQ. This CDR3 comprises 17 residues. The CDR3 reads CASSADSTSSGANVLTF. DNA of the CDR3: TGTGCCAGCAGCGCGGACAGTACCTCTTCTGGGGCCAACGTCCTGACTTTC.

A single count supports this clone. In DNA, the CDR3 is TGTGCCAGCAGTGGGGACAGATCCATTTTAGGCACTGAAGCTTTCTTT. It yields the protein CASSGDRSILGTEAFF. The rearrangement links TRBV25-1 to TRBJ1-1; TRBD1 matches at 7 bases. V lost 4 bases to trimming and J lost 4 bases; unmatched junction nucleotides: 12. The germline gives CDR1 MGHDK, CDR2 SYGVNS. This CDR3 comprises 16 residues. Variable domain in full (rest from reference TRBV25-1 and TRBJ1-1): EADIYQTPRYLVIGTGKKITLECSQTMGHDKMYWYQQDPGMELHLIHYSYGVNSTEKGDLSSESTVSRIRTEHFPLTLESARPSHTSQYLCASSGDRSILGTEAFFGQGTRLTVV.

The V and J genes are TRBV7-8 and TRBJ2-3; D uncertain. Trimming cost V 4 bases and J 2 bases, with 4 bases left between them. The CDR3 length is 12 residues. Per the germline V gene, CDR1 is SGHVS and CDR2 is FQNEAQ. CDR3 sequence: CASSSYTDTQYF. CDR3 in DNA: TGTGCCAGCAGCTCTTACACAGATACGCAGTATTTT.

The rearrangement links TRBV6-6 to TRBJ1-1, with D hard to call. CDR3 length: 11 amino acids. The V and J ends lost 9 bases and 1 base respectively, with 6 bases between them. Germline assignment: CDR1 MNHNY and CDR2 SVGAGI (reference sequence). This CDR3 reads CASNQNTEAFF. CDR3 coding DNA: TGTGCCAGTAACCAGAACACTGAAGCTTTCTTT.

The rearrangement joins TRBV7-9 to TRBJ2-5; TRBD1 might be the D (6 bases). CDR1 and CDR2 (germline): SEHNR, FQNEAQ (reference sequence). V lost 4 bases and J lost 5, with 11 bases in between. This CDR3 region has 13 residues. CDR3 residues: CASSWTVMETQYF. DNA for the CDR3: TGTGCCAGCAGCTGGACAGTCATGGAGACCCAGTACTTC.

V is TRBV11-3 and J is TRBJ2-1, with a tentative D call TRBD2 (6 bases). CDR1 SGHNT and CDR2 YENEEA come from the germline V gene. Trimming cost V 4 bases and J 10 bases, with 14 bases left between them. CDR3 length: 13 residues. CDR3: CASSSGTSPEQFF. Here the CDR3 DNA reads TGTGCCAGCAGCTCGGGGACTTCCCCGGAGCAGTTCTTC.

The CDR3 region has the DNA TGTGCCAGCAGCTTAGGCCTAGCGGGAGTTGGTGGCTACAATGAGCAGTTCTTC. Amino acids: CASSLGLAGVGGYNEQFF. This chain connects TRBV7-9 to TRBJ2-1; 10 bases are a match to TRBD2. Germline V gene data show CDR1 as SEHNR and CDR2 as FQNEAQ (reference sequence). V was clipped by 1 base and J by 3 bases; unmatched bases: 9. The CDR3 covers 18 residues.

The chain combines TRBV6-6 with TRBJ2-7; 9 bases map to TRBD1. Trimming took 6 bases from V and 4 from J; bases not matched to a gene: 4. The CDR3 runs to 13 residues. CDR1 is MNHNY and CDR2 is SVGAGI in the germline V gene (reference sequence). CDR3 protein: CASSRDREYEQYF. The CDR3 DNA reads TGTGCCAGCAGCCGGGACAGGGAATACGAGCAGTACTTC.

This clone was recorded once. The V and J genes are TRBV6-5 and TRBJ2-5; D is unresolved. V lost 4 bases to trimming and J lost 4 bases, with 13 bases between them. Germline lookup yields CDR1 MNHEY and CDR2 SVGAGI. The CDR3 is 14 amino acids. The DNA for the CDR3 is TGTGCCAGCAGTTCCCCCAAAGGCCGAGAGACCCAGTACTTC. Translation: CASSSPKGRETQYF.

J is TRBJ2-5 and V is TRBV6-6; D remains ambiguous. Per the germline V gene, CDR1 is MNHNY and CDR2 is SVGAGI (reference sequence). CDR3 length: 13 amino acids. The ends were cut back, 2 bases at V and 5 bases at J, with 9 bases in the middle. CDR3 loop: CASSYDPGETQYF. The CDR3 DNA is TGTGCCAGCAGTTACGACCCTGGCGAGACCCAGTACTTC.

The chain carries TRBV28 and TRBJ2-7, with 7 bases lining up with TRBD1. The CDR3 extends over 15 amino acids. Unmatched junction bases numbered 11, after V lost 9 bases and J lost 0 bases. Germline-derived CDR1 and CDR2 are MDHEN and SYDVKM. CDR3 nucleotide sequence: TGTGCCAGTCTCGGGACAGTCGTTAGCTCCTACGAGCAGTACTTC. Its protein product is CASLGTVVSSYEQYF.